These T cell receptor beta chains were read from a single sample in a study of chemoradiotherapy in HPV16-positive cancers. TCRdb keeps only in-frame clones here, not all; method: immunoSEQ multiplex PCR. The table has about 7,900 clones, around 82% seen once. Sampling took place from a patient who underwent chemoradiotherapy. Every receptor here comes from a human donor with HPV-associated anogenital cancer. Each CDR3 is given with its conserved first and last residue. Each record gives: V gene, D gene, clone size, J gene, CDR3 protein, CDR3 DNA. D genes are given only for firm matches. Not every row has a clone size; where given, it reads once, few, many or a size class.

V gene: TRBV6-1; D gene: NA; clone size: NA; J gene: TRBJ1-1; CDR3 protein: CASSGRGGTEAFF; CDR3 DNA: TGTGCCAGCAGTGGAAGAGGGGGCACTGAAGCTTTCTTT
V gene: TRBV7-9; D gene: NA; clone size: once; J gene: TRBJ2-1; CDR3 protein: CASSHTKSSYNEQFF; CDR3 DNA: TGTGCCAGCAGCCACACGAAAAGCTCCTACAATGAGCAGTTCTTC
V gene: TRBV2; D gene: TRBD1; clone size: NA; J gene: TRBJ2-3; CDR3 protein: CASRATGTVGTDTQYF; CDR3 DNA: TGTGCCAGCAGGGCAACCGGGACAGTCGGCACAGATACGCAGTATTTT
V gene: TRBV6-1; D gene: NA; clone size: NA; J gene: TRBJ1-2; CDR3 protein: CASSEAGDYGYTF; CDR3 DNA: TGTGCCAGCAGTGAAGCGGGGGACTATGGCTACACCTTC
V gene: TRBV2; D gene: TRBD2; clone size: NA; J gene: TRBJ2-1; CDR3 protein: CASSPPGGSYNEQFF; CDR3 DNA: TGTGCCAGCAGCCCCCCGGGGGGGTCCTACAATGAGCAGTTCTTC
V gene: TRBV5-1; D gene: TRBD1; clone size: NA; J gene: TRBJ2-2; CDR3 protein: CASSPDRGRGAGELFF; CDR3 DNA: TGCGCCAGCAGCCCAGACAGGGGGCGAGGCGCCGGGGAGCTGTTTTTT
V gene: TRBV7-4; D gene: TRBD1; clone size: NA; J gene: TRBJ1-1; CDR3 protein: CASSLGRRDRMLGMEAFF; CDR3 DNA: TGTGCCAGCAGCTTAGGCCGCCGGGACAGGATGTTGGGTATGGAAGCTTTCTTT
V gene: TRBV10-3; D gene: NA; clone size: NA; J gene: TRBJ2-1; CDR3 protein: CAISPLLDVTRDALGEQFF; CDR3 DNA: TGTGCCATCAGTCCGTTGCTTGACGTTACACGGGACGCCCTCGGGGAGCAGTTCTTC
V gene: TRBV10-2; D gene: NA; clone size: NA; J gene: TRBJ1-1; CDR3 protein: CATKGAINTEAFF; CDR3 DNA: TGCGCCACCAAAGGGGCGATTAACACTGAAGCTTTCTTT
V gene: TRBV7-2; D gene: NA; clone size: NA; J gene: TRBJ2-6; CDR3 protein: CASSAGTLSGANVLTF; CDR3 DNA: TGTGCCAGCAGCGCCGGGACGCTATCTGGGGCCAACGTCCTGACTTTC
V gene: TRBV28; D gene: NA; clone size: NA; J gene: TRBJ2-3; CDR3 protein: CASMAWGNIDTDTQYF; CDR3 DNA: TGTGCCAGCATGGCATGGGGCAACATCGACACAGATACGCAGTATTTT
V gene: TRBV10-3; D gene: TRBD1; clone size: NA; J gene: TRBJ1-5; CDR3 protein: CAISESGQGNQPQHF; CDR3 DNA: TGTGCCATCAGTGAGTCGGGACAGGGCAATCAGCCCCAGCATTTT
V gene: TRBV7-9; D gene: NA; clone size: NA; J gene: TRBJ2-5; CDR3 protein: CASSLGMDWETQYF; CDR3 DNA: TGTGCCAGCAGCTTAGGCATGGATTGGGAGACCCAGTACTTC
V gene: TRBV7-9; D gene: TRBD1; clone size: NA; J gene: TRBJ1-4; CDR3 protein: CASSQGGGQYEKLFF; CDR3 DNA: TGTGCCAGCAGCCAGGGGGGGGGCCAGTATGAAAAACTGTTTTTT
V gene: TRBV28; D gene: NA; clone size: few; J gene: TRBJ2-2; CDR3 protein: CASLIRGELFF; CDR3 DNA: TGTGCCAGCCTGATACGCGGGGAGCTGTTTTTT
V gene: TRBV14; D gene: TRBD1; clone size: NA; J gene: TRBJ2-4; CDR3 protein: CASSPGGQGTIQYF; CDR3 DNA: TGTGCCAGCAGCCCTGGGGGACAGGGAACCATTCAGTACTTC
V gene: TRBV10-3; D gene: NA; clone size: once; J gene: TRBJ2-1; CDR3 protein: CAISEVGRATYNEQFF; CDR3 DNA: TGTGCCATCAGTGAGGTAGGGCGGGCCACCTACAATGAGCAGTTCTTC
V gene: TRBV30; D gene: TRBD1; clone size: NA; J gene: TRBJ2-2; CDR3 protein: CAWSVLTGAYTGELFF; CDR3 DNA: TGTGCCTGGAGTGTCTTGACAGGGGCTTACACCGGGGAGCTGTTTTTT
V gene: TRBV29-1; D gene: TRBD1; clone size: NA; J gene: TRBJ2-2; CDR3 protein: CSVPRAGGPNTGELFF; CDR3 DNA: TGCAGCGTCCCCAGGGCAGGGGGCCCCAACACCGGGGAGCTGTTTTTT
V gene: TRBV5-1; D gene: NA; clone size: NA; J gene: TRBJ1-1; CDR3 protein: CASSSGTNTEAFF; CDR3 DNA: TGCGCCAGCAGCTCGGGAACGAACACTGAAGCTTTCTTT
V gene: TRBV6-4; D gene: NA; clone size: NA; J gene: TRBJ2-1; CDR3 protein: CASPGTPSYNEQFF; CDR3 DNA: TGTGCCAGCCCCGGGACACCGTCCTACAATGAGCAGTTCTTC
V gene: TRBV28; D gene: NA; clone size: NA; J gene: TRBJ1-1; CDR3 protein: CASSLLRGGFTEAFF; CDR3 DNA: TGTGCCAGCAGTTTACTGAGGGGGGGGTTCACTGAAGCTTTCTTT
V gene: TRBV5-8; D gene: NA; clone size: NA; J gene: TRBJ1-5; CDR3 protein: CASSLPGWGNQPQHF; CDR3 DNA: TGTGCCAGCAGCTTGCCCGGGTGGGGCAATCAGCCCCAGCATTTT
V gene: TRBV19; D gene: TRBD1; clone size: NA; J gene: TRBJ1-2; CDR3 protein: CASSSPPGTGKLNGYTF; CDR3 DNA: TGTGCCAGTAGTTCACCCCCCGGGACAGGGAAGTTAAATGGCTACACCTTC
V gene: TRBV11-3; D gene: NA; clone size: once; J gene: TRBJ2-1; CDR3 protein: CASSPQGSGPYNEQFF; CDR3 DNA: TGTGCCAGCAGCCCCCAGGGGAGCGGCCCCTACAATGAGCAGTTCTTC
V gene: TRBV4-3; D gene: TRBD2; clone size: NA; J gene: TRBJ2-3; CDR3 protein: CASSQSWTSGRTDTQYF; CDR3 DNA: TGCGCCAGCAGCCAATCCTGGACTAGCGGGCGCACAGATACGCAGTATTTT
V gene: TRBV19; D gene: NA; clone size: NA; J gene: TRBJ1-5; CDR3 protein: CASSIWTSNQPQHF; CDR3 DNA: TGTGCCAGTAGTATATGGACGAGCAATCAGCCCCAGCATTTT
V gene: TRBV5-4; D gene: NA; clone size: few; J gene: TRBJ2-3; CDR3 protein: CASSAGRPSTDTQYF; CDR3 DNA: TGTGCCAGCAGCGCGGGACGGCCGAGCACAGATACGCAGTATTTT
V gene: TRBV7-2; D gene: NA; clone size: NA; J gene: TRBJ2-7; CDR3 protein: CASSLTYEQYF; CDR3 DNA: TGTGCCAGCAGCTTAACCTACGAGCAGTACTTC
V gene: TRBV10-3; D gene: NA; clone size: NA; J gene: TRBJ2-5; CDR3 protein: CAIGNPEETQYF; CDR3 DNA: TGTGCCATCGGTAATCCGGAAGAGACCCAGTACTTC
V gene: TRBV28; D gene: TRBD1; clone size: few; J gene: TRBJ2-5; CDR3 protein: CASSSPGQGQETQYF; CDR3 DNA: TGTGCCAGCAGTTCCCCCGGACAGGGACAAGAGACCCAGTACTTC
V gene: TRBV5-1; D gene: NA; clone size: NA; J gene: TRBJ2-7; CDR3 protein: CASSLVVADSYEQYF; CDR3 DNA: TGCGCCAGCAGCTTGGTGGTAGCGGACTCCTACGAGCAGTACTTC
V gene: TRBV5-1; D gene: NA; clone size: NA; J gene: TRBJ1-2; CDR3 protein: CASSDDPNYGYTF; CDR3 DNA: TGCGCCAGCAGCGACGACCCTAACTATGGCTACACCTTC
V gene: TRBV5-6; D gene: NA; clone size: NA; J gene: TRBJ1-1; CDR3 protein: CASSGGLLQAFF; CDR3 DNA: TGTGCCAGCAGTGGCGGGTTGCTGCAAGCTTTCTTT
V gene: TRBV10-2; D gene: NA; clone size: NA; J gene: TRBJ1-3; CDR3 protein: CASSGTGTPIYF; CDR3 DNA: TGCGCCAGCAGTGGCACCGGGACACCCATATATTTT
V gene: TRBV7-9; D gene: NA; clone size: NA; J gene: TRBJ2-3; CDR3 protein: CASSSTASTDTQYF; CDR3 DNA: TGTGCCAGCAGCTCCACCGCCAGCACAGATACGCAGTATTTT
V gene: TRBV5-4; D gene: NA; clone size: NA; J gene: TRBJ2-7; CDR3 protein: CASSLGGGGLESYEQYF; CDR3 DNA: TGTGCCAGCAGCTTAGGGGGAGGAGGACTAGAGTCCTACGAGCAGTACTTC
V gene: TRBV5-1; D gene: NA; clone size: NA; J gene: TRBJ1-3; CDR3 protein: CASSLAGPSGGNTIYF; CDR3 DNA: TGCGCCAGCAGCCTCGCCGGGCCTTCGGGCGGAAACACCATATATTTT
V gene: TRBV5-1; D gene: NA; clone size: NA; J gene: TRBJ2-3; CDR3 protein: CASSPWGDTQYF; CDR3 DNA: TGCGCCAGCAGCCCGTGGGGAGATACGCAGTATTTT
V gene: TRBV19; D gene: NA; clone size: NA; J gene: TRBJ2-1; CDR3 protein: CASRGRHATYNEQFF; CDR3 DNA: TGTGCCAGTAGAGGAAGACACGCGACCTACAATGAGCAGTTCTTC
V gene: TRBV28; D gene: NA; clone size: NA; J gene: TRBJ2-5; CDR3 protein: CASNPWRRKETQYF; CDR3 DNA: TGTGCCAGCAACCCATGGAGGAGGAAAGAGACCCAGTACTTC
V gene: TRBV10-3; D gene: NA; clone size: NA; J gene: TRBJ1-2; CDR3 protein: CAISPDGANYGYTF; CDR3 DNA: TGTGCCATCAGTCCTGACGGCGCTAACTATGGCTACACCTTC
V gene: TRBV28; D gene: TRBD2; clone size: once; J gene: TRBJ2-1; CDR3 protein: CASSQTSGGLNEQFF; CDR3 DNA: TGTGCCAGCAGCCAAACTAGCGGAGGATTGAATGAGCAGTTCTTC
V gene: TRBV5-4; D gene: NA; clone size: few; J gene: TRBJ2-3; CDR3 protein: CASSLAGNGRTDTQYF; CDR3 DNA: TGTGCCAGCAGCTTGGCGGGTAACGGGAGAACAGATACGCAGTATTTT
V gene: TRBV7-9; D gene: NA; clone size: NA; J gene: TRBJ1-5; CDR3 protein: CASSLGSLGNQPQHF; CDR3 DNA: TGTGCCAGCAGCTTAGGCTCCCTAGGCAATCAGCCCCAGCATTTT
V gene: TRBV7-9; D gene: TRBD1; clone size: NA; J gene: TRBJ1-2; CDR3 protein: CASSPGTGGCTF; CDR3 DNA: TGTGCCAGCAGCCCCGGGACAGGGGGCTGCACCTTC
V gene: TRBV28; D gene: TRBD2; clone size: once; J gene: TRBJ2-1; CDR3 protein: CASSLTSGSTEQFF; CDR3 DNA: TGTGCCAGCAGTTTAACTAGCGGGAGCACTGAGCAGTTCTTC